This T cell receptor beta chain was sequenced during a study of T cells in Graves' hyperthyroidism and ophthalmopathy. Turning to the study itself: Peripheral blood was obtained at initial diagnosis, preceding any treatment.

RNA transcripts yielded amplified TCR beta CDR3 regions. HTBI primers were used for first-round RT-PCR of the TCR CDR3. TCRdb ran MiXCR on the multiplex PCR reads and lists one entry per CDR3 protein. The data hold around 200,000 distinct CDR3 sequences, with about 18% observed a single time. Germline V CDR1 and CDR2: SNHLY, FYNNEI. With V trimmed by 6 bases and J by 6 bases, 2 bases remained unmatched. CDR3 size: 15 residues. The sequence derives from a man aged 35 to 55 with Graves' hyperthyroidism. The V gene is TRBV2, the J gene TRBJ2-1; 16 nucleotides match TRBD2. Sequencing used blood. The CDR3 sequence: CASRGLAGGRNEQFF. As DNA, the CDR3 is TGTGCCAGCAGGGGACTAGCGGGGGGGCGCAATGAGCAGTTCTTC.